The 25 T cell receptor beta chains below all came from one sample that was sequenced in a study of response to subunit inactivated influenza vaccine. TCRdb itself ran the RT-PCR reads through MiXCR, one entry per CDR3 protein. The sample has around 480,000 distinct CDR3 sequences, about 15% seen once. The sample in question was CD4+ T cells sorted from PBMCs, obtained around 25 months after vaccination. These receptor sequences come from a man aged 50-75 years who received an inactivated influenza vaccine.

This clonotype was seen only a few times. This chain uses TRBV12-3 or TRBV12-4 with TRBJ2-7; D may be TRBD1 or TRBD2 (6 bases each). V lost 6 bases to trimming and J lost 4 bases, with 13 bases between them. The CDR3 is made up of 13 amino acids. CDR3 in amino acids: CASSIGGPYEQYF. The CDR3 DNA reads as TGTGCCAGCAGCATTGGGGGGCCTTACGAGCAGTACTTC.

The chain carries TRBV19 and TRBJ1-1; D call uncertain. Germline V CDR1 and CDR2: LNHDA, SQIVND (reference sequence). The V and J ends lost 7 bases and 0 bases respectively, with 18 bases between them. The CDR3 has 16 amino acids. The DNA for the CDR3 is TGTGCCAGTACTCCCTACTCTGGGCGAATGAACACTGAAGCTTTCTTT. This encodes CASTPYSGRMNTEAFF.

This clonotype was seen more than once but under ten times. The rearrangement links TRBV20-1 to TRBJ2-3; D is undetermined. The CDR3 is 15 amino acids. Germline values: CDR1 DFQATT, CDR2 SNEGSKA (reference sequence). Trimming cost V 5 bases and J 0 bases, with 15 bases left between them. The CDR3 sequence: CSASPGPRSTDTQYF. As DNA, the CDR3 is TGCAGTGCTTCACCCGGACCGCGGAGCACAGATACGCAGTATTTT.

This clonotype was seen a few times. The rearrangement uses TRBV20-1 and TRBJ2-3; 9 positions agree with TRBD2. This CDR3 has 17 residues. J lost 1 base, V lost 0 bases, and 8 bases had no gene match. Germline CDR1 reads DFQATT; CDR2 reads SNEGSKA (reference sequence). CDR3 region: CSAREPGLAGRTDTQYF. The CDR3 DNA follows: TGCAGTGCTAGAGAACCGGGACTAGCTGGTCGCACAGATACGCAGTATTTT.

This clonotype was picked up a small number of times. This chain connects TRBV5-1 to TRBJ2-1, with D unclear. V lost 0 bases and J 8 bases, leaving 12 bases between the germline ends. CDR1 and CDR2 (germline): SGHRS, YFSETQ. The CDR3 is 14 residues long. The CDR3 sequence is CASSLGPPSDEQFF. The CDR3 DNA reads TGCGCCAGCAGCTTGGGACCCCCGTCGGATGAGCAGTTCTTC. The full variable domain, with the rest looked up from reference TRBV5-1 and TRBJ2-1, is KAGVTQTPRYLIKTRGQQVTLSCSPISGHRSVSWYQQTPGQGLQFLFEYFSETQRNKGNFPGRFSGRQFSNSRSEMNVSTLELGDSALYLCASSLGPPSDEQFFGPGTRLTVL.

This clonotype has more than one count but fewer than ten. The chain joins TRBV28 to TRBJ2-3; D remains ambiguous. This CDR3 region has 14 residues. Trimming removed 8 bases from V and 0 bases from J, with 12 bases in between. In germline, CDR1 is MDHEN, CDR2 SYDVKM. CDR3 residues: CASLPGLSTDTQYF. Here the CDR3 DNA reads TGTGCCAGCCTTCCCGGGTTAAGCACAGATACGCAGTATTTT.

The rearrangement joins TRBV12-3 or TRBV12-4 to TRBJ2-3, with a possible D match to TRBD1 (5 bases). The CDR3 contains 14 residues. V was shortened by 3 bases and J by 3 bases, with 10 bases between the two germline ends. The CDR3 spells CASSFTGETDTQYF. The DNA of the CDR3 is TGTGCCAGCAGTTTCACAGGAGAGACAGATACGCAGTATTTT.

Only a few counts were recorded for this clonotype. The genes are TRBV6-2 or TRBV6-3 and TRBJ2-7, with D uncertain. Trimming left V 7 bases short and J 0 bases short, with 13 bases between. Germline CDR1 and CDR2: MNHEY and SVGEGT. The CDR3 sequence is 14 residues long. This CDR3 reads CASTYGPFSYEQYF. The CDR3 region has the DNA TGTGCCAGCACCTACGGGCCCTTCTCCTACGAGCAGTACTTC.

This clonotype was recorded many times. The V call is TRBV7-2, the J call TRBJ1-5; D call uncertain. The CDR3 runs to 16 residues. Trimming removed 1 base at V and 3 bases at J, with 13 bases between. The germline gives CDR1 SGHTA, CDR2 FQGNSA. The CDR3 loop is CASSLGAANTNQPQHF. The CDR3 region has the DNA TGTGCCAGCAGCTTAGGGGCGGCGAATACCAATCAGCCCCAGCATTTT.

The rearrangement uses TRBV18 and TRBJ2-7; D may correspond to TRBD1 or TRBD2 (5 bases each). V was shortened by 2 bases and J by 3 bases, with 23 bases between the two germline ends. The CDR3 consists of 18 residues. Germline assignment: CDR1 KGHSH and CDR2 LQKENI. In DNA, the CDR3 is TGTGCCAGCTCACCAAAGCAGGGTGGGGAGACACCTGACTACGAGCAGTACTTC. This translates into CASSPKQGGETPDYEQYF.

The table lists this clonotype with a count of one. The V and J genes are TRBV10-3 and TRBJ2-7; D unresolved. Germline V gene lookup returns CDR1 ENHRY and CDR2 SYGVKD. The CDR3 length is 15 residues. The V gene lost 0 bases and the J gene lost 3 bases, with 12 bases spanning the gap. The CDR3 spells CAISESIGLDYEQYF. In DNA, the CDR3 is TGTGCCATCAGTGAGTCTATTGGCCTAGACTACGAGCAGTACTTC.

At least ten counts were recorded for this clonotype. V is TRBV28 and J is TRBJ1-4; 7 positions agree with TRBD1. In germline, CDR1 is MDHEN, CDR2 SYDVKM. V gave up 4 bases and J gave up 6 bases; unmatched junction bases: 11. The CDR3 extends over 16 amino acids. The CDR3, as DNA: TGTGCCAGCAGTTCGAACTCAGGGGGGCTGGATGAAAAACTGTTTTTT. Protein sequence: CASSSNSGGLDEKLFF.

This clonotype was picked up many times. This chain uses TRBV5-1 with TRBJ2-2, with 7 bases that match TRBD1. V shed 3 bases and J 4 bases; nucleotides not matched to a gene: 3. Germline CDR1 reads SGHRS; CDR2 reads YFSETQ. The length of the CDR3 is 14 residues. This CDR3 is CASSYGTVTGELFF. In DNA, the CDR3 is TGCGCCAGCAGCTACGGGACAGTCACCGGGGAGCTGTTTTTT.

This chain uses TRBV20-1 with TRBJ2-1; 13 nucleotides match TRBD2. Germline V gene sequence: CDR1 DFQATT, CDR2 SNEGSKA (reference sequence). After removal of 6 bases from V and 9 bases from J, the junction contained 8 bases not matched to a gene. The CDR3 spans 14 residues. The DNA of the CDR3 is TGCAGTGCCACTCGGACTAGCGGGAGAAGTGAGCAGTTCTTC. This translates into CSATRTSGRSEQFF.

The genes are TRBV7-9 and TRBJ1-4; 7 bases fit TRBD1. J lost 7 bases, V lost 0 bases, and 8 bases had no gene match. Germline V gene lookup returns CDR1 SEHNR and CDR2 FQNEAQ (reference sequence). There are 16 residues in the CDR3. In DNA form, the CDR3 reads TGTGCCAGCAGCTTAGCGCTAGGGGGCGCTGGTGAAAAACTGTTTTTT. The encoded protein is CASSLALGGAGEKLFF.

The chain uses TRBV24-1 and TRBJ2-1; 8 positions match TRBD2. In germline, CDR1 is KGHDR, CDR2 SFDVKD. J gave up 0 bases and V 3 bases, and 6 bases lay outside the gene matches. This CDR3 has 17 residues. Here the CDR3 DNA reads TGTGCCACCAGTGATCGTACCGGGACTAGCTCCTACAATGAGCAGTTCTTC. It translates to CATSDRTGTSSYNEQFF.

V gene TRBV10-3 combines with J gene TRBJ2-2; unclear D gene. The CDR3 loop spans 13 amino acids. The V gene lost 3 bases and the J gene lost 8 bases, with 10 bases spanning the gap. Germline V gene data show CDR1 as ENHRY and CDR2 as SYGVKD. CDR3 region: CAISDVPSGELFF. The CDR3 coding sequence is TGTGCCATCAGTGACGTCCCCTCGGGGGAGCTGTTTTTT.

The J gene is TRBJ2-7, the V gene TRBV12-3 or TRBV12-4; 8 nucleotides agree with TRBD2. The CDR3 has 15 residues. V shed 5 bases, J shed 2 bases, and the junction held 8 bases outside the gene matches. The CDR3 nucleotides are TGTGCCAGCAGTAGCGGGAGTGTGGGCACCTACGAGCAGTACTTC. It is translated as CASSSGSVGTYEQYF.

This chain joins TRBV7-2 and TRBJ1-2; D is perhaps TRBD1 (6 bases). CDR1 and CDR2 from the germline V gene are SGHTA and FQGNSA. This CDR3 is built from 18 residues. Trimming left V 0 bases short and J 8 bases short, with 25 bases between. This CDR3 is CASSLARGHRSPTFGYTF. CDR3 coding DNA: TGTGCCAGCAGCTTAGCTCGGGGACATCGATCCCCAACTTTCGGCTACACCTTC.

This chain links TRBV24-1 with TRBJ2-2, with 9 bases fitting TRBD1. The germline CDR1 and CDR2 sequences are KGHDR and SFDVKD. With 8 bases clipped from V and 1 base from J, the junction kept 1 base outside the gene matches. The CDR3 is 14 residues long. CDR3 amino acids: CATMDRGNTGELFF. CDR3 DNA sequence: TGTGCCACCATGGACAGGGGGAACACCGGGGAGCTGTTTTTT.

Regarding this clonotype: Lacking the conserved final phenylalanine or tryptophan, this CDR3 likely reflects a read error. No DNA is shown, since the ends of the CDR3 on it are uncertain; the CDR3 is the one TCRdb lists. The genes are TRBV12-3 or TRBV12-4 and TRBJ1-4; the tabulated D call, TRBD1, remains unverified against the DNA. The CDR3 is made up of 13 amino acids, end residues included. The CDR3 region is CASSPFLGQPLFV.

This clonotype was counted a few times. The CDR3: CASSSTRIGSVEQYF. CDR3 in DNA: TGTGCCAGCAGCTCCACTAGGATCGGGTCGGTCGAGCAGTACTTC. The chain combines TRBV11-2 with TRBJ2-7; D possibly corresponds to TRBD2 (5 bases). CDR3 length: 15 amino acids. Trimming took 4 bases from V and 6 from J, leaving 19 bases between them. CDR1 and CDR2 from the germline V gene are SGHAT and FQNNGV.

Notes on this clonotype: With a much larger clone just one base away, this may be a read error. The chain recombines TRBV11-3 with TRBJ2-1, with TRBD2 matching 13 bases. Trimming took 4 bases from V and 8 from J; bases not matched to a gene: 8. Germline V CDR1 and CDR2: SGHNT, YENEEA. This CDR3 has 16 amino acids. The CDR3 sequence: CASSYTRTSGSDEQFF. CDR3 bases: TGTGCCAGCAGCTATACCAGGACTAGCGGGAGTGATGAGCAGTTCTTC.

The chain uses TRBV12-3 or TRBV12-4 and TRBJ2-5; tentatively, D is TRBD2 (6 bases). The CDR3 totals 15 residues. V was clipped by 3 bases and J by 0 bases, with 11 bases between them. The CDR3 DNA reads as TGTGCCAGCAGTTTTATGACGGGGGACCAAGAGACCCAGTACTTC. This encodes CASSFMTGDQETQYF.

The gene calls are TRBV24-1 and TRBJ2-1; TRBD2 matches 9 bases. The CDR3 consists of 16 residues. With 4 bases clipped from V and 4 bases from J, the junction kept 7 bases outside the gene matches. CDR1 and CDR2 from the germline V gene are KGHDR and SFDVKD. In nucleotides, the CDR3 is TGTGCCACCAGTGACCCAGCGGGAGGTTCGTACAATGAGCAGTTCTTC. Its translation: CATSDPAGGSYNEQFF.